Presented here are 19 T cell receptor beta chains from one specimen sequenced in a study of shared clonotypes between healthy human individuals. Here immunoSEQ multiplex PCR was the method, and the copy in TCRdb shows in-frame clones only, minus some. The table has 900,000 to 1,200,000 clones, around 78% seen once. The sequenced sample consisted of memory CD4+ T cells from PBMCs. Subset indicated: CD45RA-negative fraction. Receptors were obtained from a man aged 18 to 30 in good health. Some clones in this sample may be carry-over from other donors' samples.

CDR3: CASSLDGVRTDTQYF. The CDR3 DNA follows: TGCGCCAGCAGCTTGGACGGGGTTCGGACAGATACGCAGTATTTT. V and J are TRBV5-1 and TRBJ2-3, with D tentatively TRBD2 (5 bases). The germline CDR1 and CDR2 sequences are SGHRS and YFSETQ. Trimming removed 0 bases at V and 3 bases at J, with 11 bases between. CDR3 length equals 15 residues.

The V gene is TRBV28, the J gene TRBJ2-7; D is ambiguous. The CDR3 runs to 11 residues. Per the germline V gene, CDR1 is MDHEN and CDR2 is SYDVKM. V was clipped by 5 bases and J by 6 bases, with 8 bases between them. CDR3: CASSLYFEQYF. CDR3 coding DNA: TGTGCCAGCAGTCTCTATTTCGAGCAGTACTTC. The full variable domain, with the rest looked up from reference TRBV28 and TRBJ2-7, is DVKVTQSSRYLVKRTGEKVFLECVQDMDHENMFWYRQDPGLGLRLIYFSYDVKMKEKGDIPEGYSVSREKKERFSLILESASTNQTSMYLCASSLYFEQYFGPGTRLTVT.

DNA of the CDR3: TGTGCCAGCAGTTTGGACCCCTTCGAGCAGTACTTC. This sequence encodes CASSLDPFEQYF. The gene calls are TRBV28 and TRBJ2-7; no firm D call. Germline V CDR1 and CDR2: MDHEN, SYDVKM. Trimming pared 3 bases from V and 6 bases from J, leaving 9 bases between. The CDR3 contains 12 residues.

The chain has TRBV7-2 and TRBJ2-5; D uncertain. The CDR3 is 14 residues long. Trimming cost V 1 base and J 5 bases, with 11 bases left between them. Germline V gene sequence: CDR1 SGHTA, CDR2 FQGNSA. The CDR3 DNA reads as TGTGCCAGCAGCTTAGGAGGTAGCTTCGAGACCCAGTACTTC. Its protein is CASSLGGSFETQYF. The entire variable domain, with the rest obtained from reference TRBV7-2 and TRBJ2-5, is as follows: GAGVSQSPSNKVTEKGKDVELRCDPISGHTALYWYRQSLGQGLEFLIYFQGNSAPDKSGLPSDRFSAERTGGSVSTLTIQRTQQEDSAVYLCASSLGGSFETQYFGPGTRLLVL.

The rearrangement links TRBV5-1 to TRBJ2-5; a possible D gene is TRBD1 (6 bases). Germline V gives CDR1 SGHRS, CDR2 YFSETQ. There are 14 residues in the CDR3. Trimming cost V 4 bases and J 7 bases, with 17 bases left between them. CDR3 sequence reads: CASSLAGVPGTQYF. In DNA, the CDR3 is TGCGCCAGCAGCCTCGCAGGGGTCCCAGGGACCCAGTACTTC.

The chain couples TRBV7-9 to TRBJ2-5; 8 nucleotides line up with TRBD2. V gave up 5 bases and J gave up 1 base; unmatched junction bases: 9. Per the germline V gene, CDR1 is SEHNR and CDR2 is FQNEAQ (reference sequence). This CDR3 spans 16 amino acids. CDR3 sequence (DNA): TGTGCCAGCAGCCGCCCCGGACTAGCCGGCCAAGAGACCCAGTACTTC. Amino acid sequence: CASSRPGLAGQETQYF.

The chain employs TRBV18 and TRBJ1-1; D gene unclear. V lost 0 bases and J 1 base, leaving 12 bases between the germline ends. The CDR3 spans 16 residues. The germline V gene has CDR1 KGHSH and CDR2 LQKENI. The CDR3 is CASSPPGSVENTEAFF. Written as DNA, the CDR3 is TGTGCCAGCTCACCACCAGGCAGCGTGGAGAACACTGAAGCTTTCTTT.

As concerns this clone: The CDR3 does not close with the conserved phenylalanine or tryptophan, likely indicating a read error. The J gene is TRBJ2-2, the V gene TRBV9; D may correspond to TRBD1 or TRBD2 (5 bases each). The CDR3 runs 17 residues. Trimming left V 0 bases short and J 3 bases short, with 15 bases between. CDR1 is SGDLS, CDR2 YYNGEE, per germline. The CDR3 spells CASSVVGDGVYTGELFS. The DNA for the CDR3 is TGTGCCAGCAGCGTAGTGGGGGACGGAGTATACACCGGGGAGCTGTTTTCT.

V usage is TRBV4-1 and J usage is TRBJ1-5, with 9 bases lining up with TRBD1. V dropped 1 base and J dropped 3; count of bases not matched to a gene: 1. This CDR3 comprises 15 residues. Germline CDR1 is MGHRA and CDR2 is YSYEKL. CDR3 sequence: CASSQGTGVNQPQHF. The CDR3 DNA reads TGCGCCAGCAGCCAAGGGACAGGGGTCAATCAGCCCCAGCATTTT.

The CDR3 coding sequence is TGTGCCTGGAGTGTCGCAGCTTCGGGACATGAAAAACTGTTTTTT. Encoded protein: CAWSVAASGHEKLFF. The chain combines TRBV30 with TRBJ1-4; D might be TRBD1 (5 bases). The CDR3 spans 15 residues. V lost 0 bases to trimming and J lost 6 bases, with 14 bases between them. The germline V gene has CDR1 GTSNPN and CDR2 SVGIG (reference sequence).

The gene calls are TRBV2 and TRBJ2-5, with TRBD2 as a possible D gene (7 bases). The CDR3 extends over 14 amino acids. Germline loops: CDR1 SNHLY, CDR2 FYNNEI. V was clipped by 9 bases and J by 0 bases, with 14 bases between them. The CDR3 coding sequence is TGTGCCAGTTTAAGGGGGGGGGACCAAGAGACCCAGTACTTC. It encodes CASLRGGDQETQYF. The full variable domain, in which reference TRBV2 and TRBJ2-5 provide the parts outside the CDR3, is EPEVTQTPSHQVTQMGQEVILRCVPISNHLYFYWYRQILGQKVEFLVSFYNNEISEKSEIFDDQFSVERPDGSNFTLKIRSTKLEDSAMYFCASLRGGDQETQYFGPGTRLLVL.

This CDR3 reads CASSRSDGNYGYTF. In nucleotides, the CDR3 is TGTGCCAGTAGTCGCTCGGACGGTAACTATGGCTACACCTTC. The gene calls are TRBV19 and TRBJ1-2, with D hard to call. The CDR3 is 14 amino acids. Germline loops: CDR1 LNHDA, CDR2 SQIVND (reference sequence). V was pared by 5 bases and J by 1 base, with 11 bases between. Using reference TRBV19 and TRBJ1-2 for the parts outside the CDR3, the full variable domain is DGGITQSPKYLFRKEGQNVTLSCEQNLNHDAMYWYRQDPGQGLRLIYYSQIVNDFQKGDIAEGYSVSREKKESFPLTVTSAQKNPTAFYLCASSRSDGNYGYTFGSGTRLTVV.

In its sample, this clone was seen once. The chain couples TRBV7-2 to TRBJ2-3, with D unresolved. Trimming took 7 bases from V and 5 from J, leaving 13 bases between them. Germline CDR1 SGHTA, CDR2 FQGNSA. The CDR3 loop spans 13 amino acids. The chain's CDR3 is CASNPGGVDTQYF. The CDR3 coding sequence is TGTGCCAGCAACCCAGGTGGGGTAGATACGCAGTATTTT.

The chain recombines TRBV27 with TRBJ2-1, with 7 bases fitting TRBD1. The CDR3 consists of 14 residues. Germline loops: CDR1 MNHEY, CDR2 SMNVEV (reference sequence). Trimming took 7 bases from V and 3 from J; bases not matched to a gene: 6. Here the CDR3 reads CASKGDRVYNEQFF. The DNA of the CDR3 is TGTGCCAGCAAGGGGGACAGAGTCTACAATGAGCAGTTCTTC.

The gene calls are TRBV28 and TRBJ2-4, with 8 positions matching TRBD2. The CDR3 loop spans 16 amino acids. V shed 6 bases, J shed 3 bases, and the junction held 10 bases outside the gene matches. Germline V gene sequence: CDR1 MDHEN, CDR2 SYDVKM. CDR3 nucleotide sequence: TGTGCCAGCAGGTCGGGACTAGGGGCAGGCAAAAACATTCAGTACTTC. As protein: CASRSGLGAGKNIQYF.

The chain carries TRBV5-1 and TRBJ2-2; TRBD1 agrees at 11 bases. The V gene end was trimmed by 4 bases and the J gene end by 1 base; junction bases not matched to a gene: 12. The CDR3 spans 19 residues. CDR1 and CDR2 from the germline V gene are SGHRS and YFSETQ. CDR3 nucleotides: TGCGCCAGCAGCCCCCCCCGGACAGGGGGCACGTTGAACACCGGGGAGCTGTTTTTT. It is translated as CASSPPRTGGTLNTGELFF. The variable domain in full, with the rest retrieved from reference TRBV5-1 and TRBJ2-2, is KAGVTQTPRYLIKTRGQQVTLSCSPISGHRSVSWYQQTPGQGLQFLFEYFSETQRNKGNFPGRFSGRQFSNSRSEMNVSTLELGDSALYLCASSPPRTGGTLNTGELFFGEGSRLTVL.

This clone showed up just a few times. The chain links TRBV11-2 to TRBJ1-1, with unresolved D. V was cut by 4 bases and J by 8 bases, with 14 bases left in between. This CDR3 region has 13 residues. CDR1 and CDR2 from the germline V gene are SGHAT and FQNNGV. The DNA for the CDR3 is TGTGCCAGCAGCTATACAGACGGGGTGGAAGCTTTCTTT. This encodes CASSYTDGVEAFF. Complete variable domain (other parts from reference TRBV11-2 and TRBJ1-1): EAGVAQSPRYKIIEKRQSVAFWCNPISGHATLYWYQQILGQGPKLLIQFQNNGVVDDSQLPKDRFSAERLKGVDSTLKIQPAKLEDSAVYLCASSYTDGVEAFFGQGTRLTVV.

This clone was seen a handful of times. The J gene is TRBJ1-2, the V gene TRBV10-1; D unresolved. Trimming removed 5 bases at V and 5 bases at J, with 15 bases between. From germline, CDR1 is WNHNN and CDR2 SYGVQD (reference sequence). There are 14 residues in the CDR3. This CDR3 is CASSLQGGKYGYTF. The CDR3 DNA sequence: TGCGCCAGCAGTCTGCAAGGAGGTAAGTATGGCTACACCTTC.

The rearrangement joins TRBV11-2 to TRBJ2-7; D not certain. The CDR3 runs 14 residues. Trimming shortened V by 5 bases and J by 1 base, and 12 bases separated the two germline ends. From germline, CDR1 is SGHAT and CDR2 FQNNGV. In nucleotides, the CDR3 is TGTGCCAGCAGCCTCCTCAGCAAATCCTACGAGCAGTACTTC. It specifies CASSLLSKSYEQYF. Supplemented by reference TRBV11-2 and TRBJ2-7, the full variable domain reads EAGVAQSPRYKIIEKRQSVAFWCNPISGHATLYWYQQILGQGPKLLIQFQNNGVVDDSQLPKDRFSAERLKGVDSTLKIQPAKLEDSAVYLCASSLLSKSYEQYFGPGTRLTVT.